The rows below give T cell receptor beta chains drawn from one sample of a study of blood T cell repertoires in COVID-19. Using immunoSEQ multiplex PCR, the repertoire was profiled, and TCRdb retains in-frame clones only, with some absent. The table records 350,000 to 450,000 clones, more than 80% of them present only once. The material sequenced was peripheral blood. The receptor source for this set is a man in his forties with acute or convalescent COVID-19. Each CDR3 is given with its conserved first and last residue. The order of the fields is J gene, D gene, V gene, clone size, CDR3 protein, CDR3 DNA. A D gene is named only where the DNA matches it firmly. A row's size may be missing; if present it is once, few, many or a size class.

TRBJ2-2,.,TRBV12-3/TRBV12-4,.,CASSWGSTGELFF,TGTGCCAGCAGCTGGGGCAGTACCGGGGAGCTGTTTTTT
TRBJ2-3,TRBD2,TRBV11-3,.,CASSSGGATDTQYF,TGTGCCAGCAGCTCCGGGGGGGCCACAGATACGCAGTATTTT
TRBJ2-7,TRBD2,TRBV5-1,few,CASSLKGLGAYEQYF,TGCGCCAGCAGCTTGAAGGGACTAGGGGCCTACGAGCAGTACTTC
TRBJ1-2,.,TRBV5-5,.,CASSLGAGSYGYTF,TGTGCCAGCAGCTTGGGGGCAGGGTCCTATGGCTACACCTTC
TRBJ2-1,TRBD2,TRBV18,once,CASSPKGSGGTRKTEQFF,TGTGCCAGCTCACCCAAGGGGAGCGGGGGGACCAGAAAGACCGAGCAGTTCTTC
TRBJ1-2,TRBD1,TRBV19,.,CASSPRGDRDNYGYTF,TGTGCCAGTAGTCCCCGTGGGGACAGGGATAACTATGGCTACACCTTC
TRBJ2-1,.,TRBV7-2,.,CASSLGGGAVNEQFF,TGTGCCAGCAGCTTAGGTGGGGGGGCGGTCAATGAGCAGTTCTTC
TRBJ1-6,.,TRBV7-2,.,CASSLERSSPLHF,TGTGCCAGCAGCTTAGAGCGGTCTTCACCCCTCCACTTT
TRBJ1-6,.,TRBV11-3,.,CASSFGGRGSPLHF,TGTGCCAGCAGCTTCGGGGGGCGCGGTTCACCCCTCCACTTT
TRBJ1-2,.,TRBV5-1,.,CASSVTGTPNYGYTF,TGCGCCAGCAGCGTGACCGGGACACCTAACTATGGCTACACCTTC
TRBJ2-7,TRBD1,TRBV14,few,CASSQAQGSYEQYF,TGTGCCAGCAGCCAAGCACAGGGGTCCTACGAGCAGTACTTC
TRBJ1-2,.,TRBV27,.,CASRPDGVYGYTF,TGTGCCAGCAGGCCAGACGGGGTCTATGGCTACACCTTC
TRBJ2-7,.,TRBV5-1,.,CASSLQGNIYEQYF,TGCGCCAGCAGCTTACAGGGCAATATCTACGAGCAGTACTTC
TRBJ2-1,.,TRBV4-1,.,CASSQDPGSEEEQFF,TGCGCCAGCAGCCAAGATCCGGGGTCGGAGGAGGAGCAGTTCTTC
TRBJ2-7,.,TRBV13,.,CASSSPGGAKAHEQYF,TGTGCCAGCAGCTCCCCCGGTGGGGCCAAAGCCCACGAGCAGTACTTC
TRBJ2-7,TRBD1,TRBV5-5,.,CATGPGTGVGEQYF,TGTGCCACAGGGCCCGGGACAGGGGTTGGCGAGCAGTACTTC
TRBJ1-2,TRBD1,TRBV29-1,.,CSVCGQGSGYTF,TGCAGCGTCTGTGGACAGGGGAGCGGCTACACCTTC
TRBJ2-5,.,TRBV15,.,CATSPKTGGEETQYF,TGTGCCACCAGCCCCAAGACTGGCGGGGAAGAGACCCAGTACTTC
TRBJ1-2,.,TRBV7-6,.,CASSGRIDSNYGYTF,TGTGCCAGCAGCGGCCGAATAGACAGTAACTATGGCTACACCTTC
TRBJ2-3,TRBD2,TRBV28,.,CASSPQGLAGATQYF,TGTGCCAGCAGTCCACAGGGACTAGCGGGAGCTACGCAGTATTTT
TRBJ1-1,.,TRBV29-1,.,CSVVRQNMNTEAFF,TGCAGCGTCGTAAGACAGAATATGAACACTGAAGCTTTCTTT
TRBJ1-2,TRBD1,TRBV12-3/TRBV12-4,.,CASSFRDRPWSAF,TGTGCCAGCAGCTTCCGGGACAGACCCTGGAGCGCCTTC
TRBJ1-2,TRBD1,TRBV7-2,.,CASSPSTGRYTF,TGTGCCAGCAGCCCGTCGACAGGGCGCTACACCTTC
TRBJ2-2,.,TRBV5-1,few,CASRIGTTNTGELFF,TGCGCCAGCAGAATTGGGACAACGAACACCGGGGAGCTGTTTTTT
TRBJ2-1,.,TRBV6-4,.,CASSDTTVNEQFF,TGTGCCAGCAGTGACACGACAGTCAATGAGCAGTTCTTC
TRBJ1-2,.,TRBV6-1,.,CASSEALGRGYYGYTF,TGTGCCAGCAGTGAAGCCCTTGGGCGGGGCTACTATGGCTACACCTTC
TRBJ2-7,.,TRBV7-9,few,CASSPHPNEQYF,TGTGCCAGCAGCCCACACCCCAACGAGCAGTACTTC
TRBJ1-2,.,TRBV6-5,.,CASSYSPGTNYGYTF,TGTGCCAGCAGTTATTCACCAGGAACTAACTATGGCTACACCTTC
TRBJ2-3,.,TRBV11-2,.,CASSPPRSTDTQYF,TGTGCCAGCAGCCCCCCCCGGAGCACAGATACGCAGTATTTT